The 30 T cell receptor beta chains below come from one sample, sequenced in a study of tissue T cells after allogeneic stem cell transplantation (dated by TCRdb to between 2022 and 2023). Receptor libraries were prepared by the immunoSEQ multiplex PCR assay. Held by TCRdb, this immuneACCESS table contains in-frame sequences only and omits some clones. Under half of the omission traces to an unresolved V gene where checked; the cause of the rest is unknown. Present in this sample are roughly 9,200 clones, less than 65% of which were seen just once. The biggest ten clones account for 9.6% of the sample. According to the study, the label for this sample's time point signals: human tissue collected at research (rapid) autopsy. Sample: tissue from the jejunum, taken at autopsy. These receptors originate from a woman between 18 and 55 years old with breast cancer.

About this clone itself: At the DNA level, this CDR3 is encoded by other sequences in the same sample as well. The chain is built from TRBV30 and TRBJ1-5, with no clear D. The CDR3 loop spans 13 amino acids. The V and J ends lost 0 bases and 4 bases respectively, with 7 bases between them. Germline-derived CDR1 and CDR2 are GTSNPN and SVGIG (reference sequence). The CDR3: CAWSVRGNQPQHF. The CDR3 DNA follows: TGTGCCTGGAGTGTACGGGGAAATCAGCCCCAGCATTTT.

The chain joins TRBV19 to TRBJ2-7, with D unclear. This CDR3 region has 14 residues. V lost 6 bases and J lost 2, with 14 bases in between. Germline lookup yields CDR1 LNHDA and CDR2 SQIVND (reference sequence). DNA for the CDR3: TGTGCCAGTAGCAAGGACCCTACAACCTACGAGCAGTACTTC. Residues: CASSKDPTTYEQYF. Using reference TRBV19 and TRBJ2-7 for the parts outside the CDR3, the full variable domain is DGGITQSPKYLFRKEGQNVTLSCEQNLNHDAMYWYRQDPGQGLRLIYYSQIVNDFQKGDIAEGYSVSREKKESFPLTVTSAQKNPTAFYLCASSKDPTTYEQYFGPGTRLTVT.

The rearrangement uses TRBV2 and TRBJ1-2, with D unclear. The CDR3 has 13 residues. V was trimmed by 6 bases and J by 6 bases, leaving 14 bases between them. CDR1 and CDR2 (germline): SNHLY, FYNNEI. CDR3 DNA sequence: TGTGCCAGCAGCCCGGAGAGAGCGCATGGCTACACCTTC. Translation gives CASSPERAHGYTF.

The rearrangement uses TRBV27 and TRBJ1-6; TRBD1 aligns across 9 bases. This CDR3 comprises 21 residues. Trimming cost V 4 bases and J 8 bases; bases outside gene matches: 24. Germline CDR1 and CDR2: MNHEY and SMNVEV (reference sequence). CDR3 loop: CASSSGSPGQGGIGADSPLHF. The CDR3 bases are TGTGCCAGCAGTTCCGGCTCACCGGGACAGGGAGGGATTGGGGCGGATTCACCCCTCCACTTT.

The gene calls are TRBV4-1 and TRBJ1-2; 8 positions agree with TRBD1. The CDR3 sequence is 15 residues long. CDR1 MGHRA and CDR2 YSYEKL come from the germline V gene. With 4 bases clipped from V and 3 bases from J, the junction kept 7 bases outside the gene matches. The chain's CDR3 is CASSRLNRGDYGYTF. CDR3 coding DNA: TGCGCCAGCAGCCGACTAAACAGGGGGGACTATGGCTACACCTTC.

The chain couples TRBV2 to TRBJ2-7; D remains ambiguous. Per germline, CDR1 SNHLY and CDR2 FYNNEI. The CDR3 contains 11 residues. The V and J ends lost 8 bases and 2 bases respectively, with 7 bases between them. CDR3 DNA sequence: TGTGCCAGCCGACTTACCTACGAGCAGTACTTC. This gives the protein CASRLTYEQYF.

V usage is TRBV10-3 and J usage is TRBJ2-3, with unresolved D. Deletions cut 4 bases from V and 4 bases from J, with 9 bases between. Germline V gene lookup returns CDR1 ENHRY and CDR2 SYGVKD. The CDR3 loop spans 13 amino acids. CDR3 amino acids: CAISAQLADTQYF. CDR3 coding DNA: TGTGCCATCAGTGCTCAGCTTGCAGATACGCAGTATTTT.

J is TRBJ2-4 and V is TRBV27; D may be TRBD1 (5 bases). Trimming took 9 bases from V and 0 from J, leaving 15 bases between them. CDR1 is MNHEY and CDR2 is SMNVEV in the germline V gene (reference sequence). The CDR3 runs to 15 residues. CDR3 coding DNA: TGTGCCAGAGGGGTCAGTGCGCTAGCCAAAAACATTCAGTACTTC. Its translation: CARGVSALAKNIQYF.

This clone has a single count. This chain joins TRBV20-1 and TRBJ2-5; the match to TRBD2 covers 9 bases. From germline, CDR1 is DFQATT and CDR2 SNEGSKA (reference sequence). The CDR3 covers 11 residues. V lost 5 bases to trimming and J lost 13 bases; unmatched junction nucleotides: 8. CDR3 residues: CSAYGLANSYF. CDR3 in DNA: TGCAGTGCTTACGGACTAGCGAATTCGTACTTC.

V gene TRBV6-5 combines with J gene TRBJ2-3; 9 bases match TRBD2. Germline lookup yields CDR1 MNHEY and CDR2 SVGAGI. This CDR3 is 14 amino acids long. V was clipped by 7 bases and J by 4 bases; unmatched bases: 6. In DNA form, the CDR3 reads TGTGCCAGCAAATTAGCGGGAGAAGCAGATACGCAGTATTTT. Translated, it gives CASKLAGEADTQYF.

The chain uses TRBV5-1 and TRBJ2-5, with D perhaps assigned TRBD1 or TRBD2 (5 bases each). Trimming left V 4 bases short and J 4 bases short, with 17 bases between. This CDR3 is built from 15 residues. Per the germline V gene, CDR1 is SGHRS and CDR2 is YFSETQ. The DNA of the CDR3 is TGCGCCAGCAGCACCACCGTGGGGGATACAGAGACCCAGTACTTC. Encoded protein: CASSTTVGDTETQYF.

This sequence joins TRBV24-1 and TRBJ2-3; D is undetermined. This CDR3 has 16 residues. CDR1 KGHDR and CDR2 SFDVKD come from the germline V gene. V shed 0 bases and J shed 1 base, with 10 bases lying between them. CDR3 in amino acids: CATSDLQSTGTDTQYF. The CDR3 nucleotides are TGTGCCACCAGTGATTTGCAGTCCACGGGCACAGATACGCAGTATTTT.

This chain connects TRBV18 to TRBJ1-1; the D is unclear. The CDR3 sequence is 13 residues long. With 6 bases removed from V and 3 bases from J, the gap between germline ends came to 11 bases. In germline, CDR1 is KGHSH, CDR2 LQKENI. CDR3 nucleotides: TGTGCCAGCTCTGCTGAGTCCCACACTGAAGCTTTCTTT. This sequence encodes CASSAESHTEAFF.

This clone was detected a few times. The CDR3 sequence is CASSQTTDTQYF. The CDR3 DNA follows: TGTGCCAGCAGCCAAACCACAGATACGCAGTATTTT. The chain joins TRBV16 to TRBJ2-3, with D hard to call. V was trimmed by 2 bases and J by 2 bases, leaving 2 bases between them. The CDR3 extends over 12 amino acids. Looked up from germline, CDR1 is KGHSY and CDR2 is FQNENV.

The chain carries TRBV7-8 and TRBJ1-2, with D unresolved. The germline CDR1 and CDR2 sequences are SGHVS and FQNEAQ. The V end was cut by 3 bases, the J end by 8 bases, with 16 bases between. The CDR3 sequence is 14 residues long. CDR3 coding DNA: TGTGCCAGCAGCTTTGGAGCTACCTTTGGCGGCTACACCTTC. Its protein product is CASSFGATFGGYTF.

The chain joins TRBV11-2 to TRBJ2-7, with TRBD1 identical over 7 bases. CDR1 SGHAT and CDR2 FQNNGV come from the germline V gene. Germline trimming cut 2 bases from V and 3 bases from J; bases unmatched to any gene: 4. The CDR3 covers 14 residues. The CDR3 protein is CASSLWDSHYEQYF. The CDR3 nucleotides are TGTGCCAGCAGCTTATGGGACAGTCACTACGAGCAGTACTTC.

V and J are TRBV28 and TRBJ1-3; D might be TRBD1 (6 bases). The CDR3 contains 15 residues. Per germline, CDR1 MDHEN and CDR2 SYDVKM. The germline V and J ends were trimmed by 5 bases and 4 bases, with 15 bases remaining between them. The CDR3 bases are TGTGCCAGCAGTCCACCAACAGGGTCGGGAAACACCATATATTTT. This translates into CASSPPTGSGNTIYF.

This clone occurred once. This chain links TRBV7-2 with TRBJ1-3, with TRBD1 matching over 8 bases. The germline CDR1 and CDR2 sequences are SGHTA and FQGNSA. Trimming at V came to 3 bases and at J to 9 bases, leaving 4 bases not matched to a gene. This CDR3 has 13 amino acids. CDR3 region: CASSLDRDSTIYF. Written as DNA, the CDR3 is TGTGCCAGCAGCTTGGACAGGGATTCCACCATATATTTT.

This clone has a single count. The chain recombines TRBV12-5 with TRBJ2-1, with 7 bases that match TRBD1. This CDR3 comprises 15 residues. Losses at the gene ends were 8 bases for V and 3 bases for J; bases not matched to a gene: 10. The germline CDR1 and CDR2 sequences are LGHNT and FRNRAP. CDR3 residues: CASRFLGDSYNEQFF. In DNA, the CDR3 is TGTGCTAGTCGGTTCCTCGGGGACAGCTACAATGAGCAGTTCTTC.

V gene TRBV2 combines with J gene TRBJ2-5; D remains unclear. This CDR3 has 11 amino acids. CDR1 is SNHLY and CDR2 is FYNNEI in the germline V gene. Trimming removed 4 bases at V and 5 bases at J, with 5 bases between. The CDR3 here is CASSVVETQYF. DNA for the CDR3: TGTGCCAGCAGTGTGGTTGAGACCCAGTACTTC.

Within the sample, this clone is medium-sized (0.01 to 0.1%). V is TRBV6-2 or TRBV6-3 and J is TRBJ2-7, with 8 bases aligning to TRBD2. The V segment lost 4 bases and the J segment 2 bases; nucleotides outside the gene matches: 4. The CDR3 contains 14 residues. Germline V gene lookup returns CDR1 MNHEY and CDR2 SVGEGT. Written as DNA, the CDR3 is TGTGCCAGCAGTTTCGTAGCGGGGCCCTACGAGCAGTACTTC. Protein product: CASSFVAGPYEQYF.

This clone was counted between two and nine times. This rearrangement joins TRBV7-9 to TRBJ2-5, with a weak D call TRBD2 (5 bases). Germline V gives CDR1 SEHNR, CDR2 FQNEAQ (reference sequence). This CDR3 is 14 amino acids long. Between the trimmed V and J ends, which lost 3 bases and 3 bases, there was a span of 11 bases. The CDR3 DNA reads TGTGCCAGCAGCTTTTTAACTAGTGAAGAGACCCAGTACTTC. Translating gives CASSFLTSEETQYF.

This chain links TRBV4-3 with TRBJ2-7; weak D call: TRBD2 (6 bases). Germline V gene lookup returns CDR1 LGHNA and CDR2 YSLEER. Deletions cut 4 bases from V and 6 bases from J, with 10 bases between. The CDR3 is 12 residues long. This CDR3 is CASSRDWGEQYF. In DNA form, the CDR3 reads TGCGCCAGCAGCCGGGACTGGGGCGAGCAGTACTTC.

The J gene is TRBJ2-7, the V gene TRBV28; D perhaps matches TRBD2 (6 bases). Germline V gene data show CDR1 as MDHEN and CDR2 as SYDVKM. The CDR3 has 14 amino acids. V lost 4 bases, J lost 4 bases, and 14 bases lay in between. DNA of the CDR3: TGTGCCAGCAGTTACGGGGGAGGCTTATACGAGCAGTACTTC. Protein: CASSYGGGLYEQYF.

Concerning this clone itself: Other DNA sequences within the sample encode an identical CDR3. The chain employs TRBV3-1 (or the pseudogene TRBV3-2) and TRBJ1-1, with 7 bases lining up with TRBD1. V dropped 4 bases and J dropped 4; count of bases not matched to a gene: 3. The germline V gene encodes CDR1 LGHDT and CDR2 YNNKEL (reference sequence). The CDR3 covers 13 residues. This chain's CDR3 is CASSPQGGTEAFF. The CDR3 bases are TGTGCCAGCAGCCCTCAGGGGGGCACTGAAGCTTTCTTT.

This clone has a handful of counts. CDR3 protein: CASSSTGGGQPQHF. The CDR3 coding sequence is TGTGCCAGCAGCAGTACAGGGGGCGGTCAGCCCCAGCATTTT. This chain links TRBV7-2 with TRBJ1-5; 9 bases agree with TRBD1. In germline, CDR1 is SGHTA, CDR2 FQGNSA. This CDR3 comprises 14 residues. The trim removed 5 bases at V and 6 bases at J, leaving 5 bases unmatched.

The CDR3 loop reads CASNVREGRNEKLFF. CDR3 nucleotides: TGTGCCAGCAACGTACGGGAGGGGAGGAATGAAAAACTGTTTTTT. V gene TRBV6-6 combines with J gene TRBJ1-4, with D possibly being TRBD1 (5 bases). The CDR3 runs 15 residues. Per germline, CDR1 MNHNY and CDR2 SVGAGI (reference sequence). V shed 7 bases and J shed 5 bases, with 17 bases lying between them.

The chain has TRBV27 and TRBJ2-7; D unclear. Germline assignment: CDR1 MNHEY and CDR2 SMNVEV (reference sequence). CDR3 length equals 15 residues. With 3 bases removed from V and 2 bases from J, the gap between germline ends came to 14 bases. The DNA of the CDR3 is TGTGCCAGCAGTTTTTCTCCCTCATCCCCCTACGAGCAGTACTTC. This translates into CASSFSPSSPYEQYF.

The chain recombines TRBV7-9 with TRBJ2-7; TRBD2 might be the D (6 bases). The CDR3 is 13 amino acids. Looked up from germline, CDR1 is SEHNR and CDR2 is FQNEAQ (reference sequence). The V gene lost 5 bases and the J gene lost 5 bases, with 13 bases spanning the gap. Here the CDR3 reads CASSKDGGDEQYF. The CDR3, as DNA: TGTGCCAGCAGCAAAGATGGAGGGGACGAGCAGTACTTC. Based on the CDR3 plus reference TRBV7-9 and TRBJ2-7, the full variable domain is DTGVSQNPRHKITKRGQNVTFRCDPISEHNRLYWYRQTLGQGPEFLTYFQNEAQLEKSRLLSDRFSAERPKGSFSTLEIQRTEQGDSAMYLCASSKDGGDEQYFGPGTRLTVT.

The gene calls are TRBV7-9 and TRBJ2-2; D is undetermined. Germline CDR1 reads SEHNR; CDR2 reads FQNEAQ (reference sequence). CDR3 length equals 12 residues. Trimming left V 0 bases short and J 7 bases short, with 3 bases between. CDR3 protein: CASSLAIGELFF. The CDR3 DNA reads TGTGCCAGCAGCTTAGCGATCGGGGAGCTGTTTTTT.